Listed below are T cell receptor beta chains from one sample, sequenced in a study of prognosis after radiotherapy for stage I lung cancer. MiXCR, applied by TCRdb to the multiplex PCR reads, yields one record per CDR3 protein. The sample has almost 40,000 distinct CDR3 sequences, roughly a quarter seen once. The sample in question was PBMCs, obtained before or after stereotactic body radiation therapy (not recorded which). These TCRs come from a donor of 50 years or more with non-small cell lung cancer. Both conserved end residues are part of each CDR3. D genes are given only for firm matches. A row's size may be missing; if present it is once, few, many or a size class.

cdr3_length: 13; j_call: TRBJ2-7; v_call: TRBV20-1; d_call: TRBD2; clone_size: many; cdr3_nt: TGCAGTGCGAGAGCGGGGAGCTCCTACGAGCAGTACTTC; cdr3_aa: CSARAGSSYEQYF
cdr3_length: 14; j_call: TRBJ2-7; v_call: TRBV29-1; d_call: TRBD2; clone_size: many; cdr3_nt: TGCAGCGTCAGCGGGGGGGGGCGCTCCTACGAGCAGTACTTC; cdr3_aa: CSVSGGGRSYEQYF
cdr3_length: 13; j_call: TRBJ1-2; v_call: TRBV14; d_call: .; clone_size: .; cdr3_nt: TGTGCCAGCAGCCGCGACTATAACTATGGCTACACCTTC; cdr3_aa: CASSRDYNYGYTF
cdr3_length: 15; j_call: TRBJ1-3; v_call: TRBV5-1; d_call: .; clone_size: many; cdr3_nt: TGCGCCAGCAGAACGTCTTCCACCTCTGGAAACACCATATATTTT; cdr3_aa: CASRTSSTSGNTIYF
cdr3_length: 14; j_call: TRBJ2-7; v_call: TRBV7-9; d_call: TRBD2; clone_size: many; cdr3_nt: TGTGCCACCACGCCGGGGGGGCCCACCTACGAGCAGTACTTC; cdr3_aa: CATTPGGPTYEQYF
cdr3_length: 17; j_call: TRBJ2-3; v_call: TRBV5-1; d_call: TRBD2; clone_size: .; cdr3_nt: TGCGCCAGCAGCGTACCGGGACTAGCGGGGAGCACAGATACGCAGTATTTT; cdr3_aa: CASSVPGLAGSTDTQYF
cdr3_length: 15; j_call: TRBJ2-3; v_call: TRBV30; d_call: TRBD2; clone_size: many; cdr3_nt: TGTGCCTGGAGTCTCGGGACTAGCGGCACAGATACGCAGTATTTT; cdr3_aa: CAWSLGTSGTDTQYF
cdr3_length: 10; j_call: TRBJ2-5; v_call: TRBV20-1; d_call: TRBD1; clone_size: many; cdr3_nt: TGCAGTGCTAGAAGGGACAGGGTGTACTTC; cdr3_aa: CSARRDRVYF
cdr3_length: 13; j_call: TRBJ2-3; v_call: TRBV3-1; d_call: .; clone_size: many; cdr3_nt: TGTGCCAGCAGCCAGTCCGGGGGAAATACGCAGTATTTT; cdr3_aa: CASSQSGGNTQYF
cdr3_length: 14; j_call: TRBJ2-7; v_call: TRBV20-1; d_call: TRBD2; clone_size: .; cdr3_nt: TGCAGTGCGAAAACTAGCGGGGGTAGCTACGAGCAGTACTTC; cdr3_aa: CSAKTSGGSYEQYF
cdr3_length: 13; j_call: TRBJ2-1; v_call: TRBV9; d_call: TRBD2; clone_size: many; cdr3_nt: TGTGCCAGCAGCCGGGGGGATTCAGATGAGCAGTTCTTC; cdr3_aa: CASSRGDSDEQFF
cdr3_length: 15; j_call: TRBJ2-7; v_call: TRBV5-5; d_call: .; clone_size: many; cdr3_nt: TGTGCCAGCAGCCCGTTGTGGGGGGTTGACTACGAGCAGTACTTC; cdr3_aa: CASSPLWGVDYEQYF
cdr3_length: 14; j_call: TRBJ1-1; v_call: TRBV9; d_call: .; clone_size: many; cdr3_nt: TGTGCCAGCAGCGTAGGGGTCGAGGTCACTGAAGCTTTCTTT; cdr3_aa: CASSVGVEVTEAFF
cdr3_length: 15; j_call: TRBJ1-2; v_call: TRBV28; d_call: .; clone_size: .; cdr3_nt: TGTGCCAGCAGTCCCGCAGGTGCCTTCTCAAATGGCTACACCTTC; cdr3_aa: CASSPAGAFSNGYTF
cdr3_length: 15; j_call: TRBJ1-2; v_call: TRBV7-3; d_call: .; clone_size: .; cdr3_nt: TGTGCCAGCAGCCCCACCCCGACAGGTGAAGATGTCTACACCTTC; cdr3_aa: CASSPTPTGEDVYTF
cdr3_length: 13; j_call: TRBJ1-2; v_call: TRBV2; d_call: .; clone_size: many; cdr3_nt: TGTGCCAGCGGGCCCTTTAGGGAGGATGGCTACACCTTC; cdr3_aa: CASGPFREDGYTF
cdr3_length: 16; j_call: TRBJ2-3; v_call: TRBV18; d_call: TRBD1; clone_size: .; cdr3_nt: TGTGCCAGCTCACAGAGGACAGGGGTGGGTGGAGATACGCAGTATTTT; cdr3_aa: CASSQRTGVGGDTQYF
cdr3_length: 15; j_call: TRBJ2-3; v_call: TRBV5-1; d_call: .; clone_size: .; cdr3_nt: TGCGCCAGCAGCCCAATTGATAGCGGCACAGATACGCAGTATTTT; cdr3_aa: CASSPIDSGTDTQYF
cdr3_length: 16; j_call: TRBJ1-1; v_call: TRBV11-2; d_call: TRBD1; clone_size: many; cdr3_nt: TGTGCCAGCAGCTTACAGGGACAGGGGGTGAACACTGAAGCTTTCTTT; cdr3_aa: CASSLQGQGVNTEAFF
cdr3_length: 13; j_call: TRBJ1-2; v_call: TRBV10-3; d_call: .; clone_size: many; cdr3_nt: TGTGCCACCCGGGGGCAGGCCCCGTATGGCTACACCTTC; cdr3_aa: CATRGQAPYGYTF
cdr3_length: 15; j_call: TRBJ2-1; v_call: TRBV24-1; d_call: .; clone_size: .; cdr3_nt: TGTGCCACCAGTGACCAGGGGAGCTCCTGCAATGAGCAGTTCTTC; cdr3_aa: CATSDQGSSCNEQFF
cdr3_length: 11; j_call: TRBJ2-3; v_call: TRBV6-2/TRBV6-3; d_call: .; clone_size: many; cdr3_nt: TGTGCCAGCACCATACGCGATACGCAGTATTTT; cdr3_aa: CASTIRDTQYF
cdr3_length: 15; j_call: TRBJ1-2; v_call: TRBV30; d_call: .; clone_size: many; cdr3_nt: TGTGCCTGGATAATGGGCTCTGGACGGGACTATGGCTACACCTTC; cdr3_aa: CAWIMGSGRDYGYTF
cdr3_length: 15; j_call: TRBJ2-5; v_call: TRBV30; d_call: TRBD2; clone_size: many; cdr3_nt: TGTGCCTGGAGTGGTGGTACTAGCGGGCAAGAGACCCAGTACTTC; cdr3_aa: CAWSGGTSGQETQYF
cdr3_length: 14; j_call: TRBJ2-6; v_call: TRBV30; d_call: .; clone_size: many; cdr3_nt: TGTGCCGGGATGGGGGTTTCTGGGGCCAACGTCCTGACTTTC; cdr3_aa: CAGMGVSGANVLTF
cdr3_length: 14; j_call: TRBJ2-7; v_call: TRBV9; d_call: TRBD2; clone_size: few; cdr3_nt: TGTGCCAGCAGCTCAGGGGGGAGCGGGGGGCGAACAACCTTC; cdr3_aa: CASSSGGSGGRTTF
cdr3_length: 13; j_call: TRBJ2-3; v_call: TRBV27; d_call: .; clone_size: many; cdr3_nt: TGTGCCAGCAGTGCCCGTCCGGTAGATACGCAGTATTTT; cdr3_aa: CASSARPVDTQYF
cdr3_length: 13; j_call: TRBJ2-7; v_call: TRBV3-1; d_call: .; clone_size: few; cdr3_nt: TGTGCCAGCAGCCAATCATCGTTTGAAGAGCAGTACTTC; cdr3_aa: CASSQSSFEEQYF
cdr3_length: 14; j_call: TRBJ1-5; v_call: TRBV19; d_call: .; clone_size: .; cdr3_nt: TGTGCCAGTACCCCCCTCAAAGGATATAAGCCCCAGCATTTT; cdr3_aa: CASTPLKGYKPQHF
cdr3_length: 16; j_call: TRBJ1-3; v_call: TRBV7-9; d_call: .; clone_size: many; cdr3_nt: TGTGCCAGCAGCCGTACAAGGACCGACTCTGGAAACACCATATATTTT; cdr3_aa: CASSRTRTDSGNTIYF
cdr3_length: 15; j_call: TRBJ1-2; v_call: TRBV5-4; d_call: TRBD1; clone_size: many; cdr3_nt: TGTGCCAGCAGCTCAGCAGGGGGGGGAAATTATGGCTACACCTTC; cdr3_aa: CASSSAGGGNYGYTF
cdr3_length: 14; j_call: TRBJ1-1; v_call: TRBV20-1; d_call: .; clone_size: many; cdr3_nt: TGCAGTGCTAGCCCTATGACGGGGAACACTGAAGCTTTCTTT; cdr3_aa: CSASPMTGNTEAFF
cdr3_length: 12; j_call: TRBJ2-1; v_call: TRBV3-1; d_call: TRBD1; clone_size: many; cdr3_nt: TGTGCCAGCAGCCAGGGACAGGGGGCTCTTTTCTTC; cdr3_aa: CASSQGQGALFF
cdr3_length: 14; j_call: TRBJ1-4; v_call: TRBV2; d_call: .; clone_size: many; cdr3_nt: TGTGCCAGCAGTGATGTGGGGGCTAATGAAAAACTGTTTTTT; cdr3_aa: CASSDVGANEKLFF
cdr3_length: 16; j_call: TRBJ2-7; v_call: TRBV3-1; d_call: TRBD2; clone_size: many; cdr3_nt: TGTGCCAGCAGCCAGGGACTAGCGGGGGGTTCCTACGAGCAGTACTTC; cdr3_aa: CASSQGLAGGSYEQYF